These 18 T cell receptor beta chains were sequenced from one sample in a study of T cells in Graves' hyperthyroidism and ophthalmopathy. TCR beta CDR3 region amplification was performed from RNA transcripts. During a first-round RT-PCR of the TCR CDR3, the HTBI primer set was used. TCRdb fed the multiplex PCR reads into MiXCR, producing one record per CDR3 protein. This sample has a few hundred thousand distinct CDR3 sequences, with about a sixth found just once. Input material: blood. These receptors were collected from a woman in her late teens or twenties with Graves' hyperthyroidism.

This clonotype was recorded at least ten times. V usage is TRBV6-2 or TRBV6-3 and J usage is TRBJ2-7, with 9 nucleotides matching TRBD1. V was pared by 3 bases and J by 0 bases, with 6 bases of the junction left unmatched. This CDR3 contains 16 residues. Looked up from germline, CDR1 is MNHEY and CDR2 is SVGEGT. CDR3 in amino acids: CASSYEGTGSSYEQYF. CDR3 DNA sequence: TGTGCCAGCAGTTATGAGGGGACAGGGAGCTCCTACGAGCAGTACTTC.

This clonotype was counted at least ten times. The V call is TRBV6-2 or TRBV6-3, the J call TRBJ2-1; possible D gene TRBD2, 6 bases. V gave up 1 base and J gave up 7 bases, with 20 bases separating them. The CDR3 loop spans 17 amino acids. Germline-derived CDR1 and CDR2 are MNHEY and SVGEGT. CDR3 nucleotide sequence: TGTGCCAGCAGTTACTTCCCTTTACAATTAGGGAGGAATGAGCAGTTCTTC. Its translation is CASSYFPLQLGRNEQFF.

This clonotype was counted between two and nine times. V is TRBV12-3 or TRBV12-4 and J is TRBJ2-3, with D tentatively TRBD2 (7 bases). V lost 5 bases and J lost 0, with 15 bases in between. The CDR3 is 16 residues long. The CDR3 region is CASSLSAGASTDTQYF. CDR3 in DNA: TGTGCCAGCAGTCTCAGTGCGGGGGCCAGCACAGATACGCAGTATTTT.

The rearrangement uses TRBV5-1 and TRBJ2-1, with 10 positions matching TRBD2. The CDR3 covers 17 residues. V shed 4 bases and J 6 bases; nucleotides not matched to a gene: 13. CDR1 and CDR2 (germline): SGHRS, YFSETQ. Here the CDR3 DNA reads TGCGCCAGCAGCGGCCGTGAAGCGAGCGGGAGGGCCAATGAGCAGTTCTTC. Protein product: CASSGREASGRANEQFF.

This clonotype was recorded a few times. This chain uses TRBV2 with TRBJ1-1; 8 bases align to TRBD1. The germline V gene encodes CDR1 SNHLY and CDR2 FYNNEI. This CDR3 contains 16 residues. The junction had 7 bases not matched to a gene; V was cut back by 4 bases and J by 0 bases. The CDR3: CASSVAGGTMNTEAFF. The DNA for the CDR3 is TGTGCCAGCAGTGTTGCAGGGGGCACGATGAACACTGAAGCTTTCTTT.

This clonotype was seen a few times. The rearrangement uses TRBV19 and TRBJ2-7; D is possibly TRBD2 (5 bases). V lost 2 bases, J lost 7 bases, and 12 bases lay in between. The CDR3 contains 13 residues. The germline gives CDR1 LNHDA, CDR2 SQIVND (reference sequence). The CDR3 region has the DNA TGTGCCAGTAGTATAAAAGGAGGTCGGGAGCAGTACTTC. Protein product: CASSIKGGREQYF. Together with reference TRBV19 and TRBJ2-7, the CDR3 gives the full variable domain: DGGITQSPKYLFRKEGQNVTLSCEQNLNHDAMYWYRQDPGQGLRLIYYSQIVNDFQKGDIAEGYSVSREKKESFPLTVTSAQKNPTAFYLCASSIKGGREQYFGPGTRLTVT.

This clonotype has a count of ten or more. The gene calls are TRBV28 and TRBJ2-5; no clear D. V shed 1 base and J shed 6 bases, with 6 bases lying between them. The CDR3 contains 12 residues. CDR1 and CDR2 (germline): MDHEN, SYDVKM. The CDR3 loop is CASSLSWKTQYF. CDR3 nucleotide sequence: TGTGCCAGCAGTTTATCTTGGAAGACCCAGTACTTC.

This clonotype was detected ten times or more. The chain couples TRBV5-6 to TRBJ2-5, with TRBD2 identical over 13 bases. CDR1 and CDR2 from the germline V gene are SGHDT and YYEEEE. The CDR3 runs to 16 residues. With V trimmed by 3 bases and J by 5 bases, 7 bases remained unmatched. CDR3 DNA sequence: TGTGCCAGCAGCTGGAAGACTAGCGGGAGGAGGGAGACCCAGTACTTC. It yields the protein CASSWKTSGRRETQYF.

V and J are TRBV15 and TRBJ2-3; 10 nucleotides align to TRBD1. The CDR3 runs to 15 residues. The germline gives CDR1 LNHNV, CDR2 YYDKDF (reference sequence). V lost 5 bases, J lost 3 bases, and 5 bases stayed unmatched. In DNA, the CDR3 is TGTGCCACCAGCGGCCGGGACAGGGGTACAGATACGCAGTATTTT. This encodes CATSGRDRGTDTQYF.

The chain carries TRBV4-2 and TRBJ2-3, with D perhaps TRBD2 (6 bases). The V end lost 4 bases, the J end lost 2 bases, and 13 bases lay between the germline ends. The CDR3 totals 15 residues. Per germline, CDR1 LGHNA and CDR2 YNFKEQ. The CDR3 coding sequence is TGTGCCAGCAGCCCTCTGACGGGAGCCACAGATACGCAGTATTTT. Its translation is CASSPLTGATDTQYF.

This clonotype was seen repeatedly, ten times or more. The V gene is TRBV5-8, the J gene TRBJ1-1, with D uncertain. The CDR3 length is 13 residues. Germline CDR1 and CDR2: SGHTS and YDEGEE. The V gene lost 5 bases and the J gene lost 11 bases, with 19 bases spanning the gap. CDR3 residues: CASRDRPGLPAFF. The CDR3 nucleotides read TGTGCCAGCAGGGACCGCCCTGGCCTTCCTGCTTTCTTT.

This clonotype showed up just a few times. For the CDR3, the DNA is TGTGCCAGTACCGGGCGGATTGAAGCTTTCTTT. It specifies CASTGRIEAFF. The chain combines TRBV19 with TRBJ1-1; D is unclear. V gave up 7 bases and J gave up 7 bases, with 10 bases separating them. The CDR3 has 11 amino acids. Germline CDR1 and CDR2: LNHDA and SQIVND (reference sequence).

This clonotype was counted many times. The V and J genes are TRBV6-1 and TRBJ1-2, with a weak D call TRBD1 (6 bases). V lost 6 bases, J lost 3 bases, and 17 bases lay in between. Germline V gene sequence: CDR1 MNHNS, CDR2 SASEGT. CDR3 length: 15 residues. The CDR3 coding sequence is TGTGCCAGCAGCCTTACAGGGCCGCTAGACTATGGCTACACCTTC. Translation gives CASSLTGPLDYGYTF.

This clonotype has ten or more counts. CDR3: CASSYSLAAGSSYNSPLHF. The CDR3, as DNA: TGTGCCAGCAGTTACTCGTTGGCCGCAGGGAGCTCCTATAATTCACCCCTCCACTTT. This rearrangement joins TRBV6-5 to TRBJ1-6, with a possible D match to TRBD1 (5 bases). Germline CDR1 MNHEY, CDR2 SVGAGI. The CDR3 length is 19 residues. The ends were cut back, 0 bases at V and 0 bases at J, with 15 bases in the middle.

With regard to this clonotype: A read error may be the cause here, since a much bigger clone is one base away. The gene calls are TRBV5-4 and TRBJ1-1; 10 bases are a match to TRBD1. Germline lookup yields CDR1 SGHNT and CDR2 YYREEE (reference sequence). This CDR3 is built from 15 residues. The CDR3 region is CVSSLRQGAATEAFF. CDR3 coding DNA: TGTGTCAGCAGCTTGAGACAGGGGGCCGCAACTGAAGCTTTCTTT.

Ten or more counts support this clonotype. The chain links TRBV18 to TRBJ2-2, with TRBD1 as a possible D gene (5 bases). This CDR3 contains 14 residues. The germline gives CDR1 KGHSH, CDR2 LQKENI. Trimming cost V 7 bases and J 6 bases, with 15 bases left between them. CDR3 sequence (DNA): TGTGCCAGCTGCCGTCAGGGTCGCGCCGGGGAGCTGTTTTTT. Protein product: CASCRQGRAGELFF.

This chain links TRBV28 with TRBJ2-7, with TRBD2 identical over 9 bases. Trimming took 6 bases from V and 0 from J; bases not matched to a gene: 6. Germline V lookup: CDR1 MDHEN, CDR2 SYDVKM. There are 15 residues in the CDR3. The CDR3 DNA sequence: TGTGCCAGCAGCACAAGCGGGGGGCCCTCCTACGAGCAGTACTTC. This encodes CASSTSGGPSYEQYF.

The V call is TRBV12-5, the J call TRBJ1-5; no definite D call. The germline gives CDR1 LGHNT, CDR2 FRNRAP. Trimming shortened V by 2 bases and J by 5 bases, and 1 base separated the two germline ends. The CDR3 runs to 11 residues. The CDR3 spells CASGLYQPQHF. In DNA form, the CDR3 reads TGTGCTAGTGGTTTGTATCAGCCCCAGCATTTT.